Below, 20 T cell receptor beta chains from the same sample are listed, as sequenced in a study of blood T cells in healthy people across ages. A second PCR of roughly 7 to 11 cycles used a sample-barcoded 5' primer and a J-beta primer mix. TCRdb ran MiXCR on the 5' RACE reads and lists one entry per CDR3 protein. The sample lists about 970,000 distinct CDR3 sequences, roughly 50% occurring once. Sequencing used blood. The receptors were sampled from an older woman in good health.

The gene calls are TRBV29-1 and TRBJ1-2, with 7 bases aligning to TRBD1. V was clipped by 3 bases and J by 7 bases; unmatched bases: 8. The CDR3 length is 13 residues. CDR1 SQVTM and CDR2 ANQGSEA come from the germline V gene. CDR3 sequence reads: CSVDLTGVGGYTF. CDR3 coding DNA: TGCAGCGTTGATCTTACAGGGGTCGGTGGCTACACCTTC.

This clonotype was observed once. The chain recombines TRBV9 with TRBJ2-3; D is possibly TRBD2 (5 bases). The CDR3 length is 14 residues. Germline CDR1 is SGDLS and CDR2 is YYNGEE. V lost 3 bases to trimming and J lost 2 bases, with 10 bases between them. The CDR3 loop is CASSADYLTDTQYF. The CDR3 nucleotides read TGTGCCAGCAGCGCCGACTACCTCACAGATACGCAGTATTTT.

This clonotype has more than one count but fewer than ten. The chain uses TRBV11-2 and TRBJ2-6, with TRBD2 as a possible D gene (6 bases). The ends were cut back, 4 bases at V and 0 bases at J, with 13 bases in the middle. This CDR3 contains 17 residues. CDR1 is SGHAT, CDR2 FQNNGV, per germline. CDR3 region: CASSSRGKNSGANVLTF. The CDR3 DNA reads TGTGCCAGCAGCTCGCGGGGTAAAAACTCTGGGGCCAACGTCCTGACTTTC.

The chain combines TRBV2 with TRBJ1-4; D gene uncertain. Germline V gene sequence: CDR1 SNHLY, CDR2 FYNNEI. The CDR3 is 15 residues long. Trimming took off 7 bases at V and 0 bases at J, with 12 bases between the two ends. The DNA for the CDR3 is TGTGCCAGCAACCCAATCCAAGCAACTAATGAAAAACTGTTTTTT. As protein: CASNPIQATNEKLFF.

This clonotype has just a few counts. The gene calls are TRBV11-1 and TRBJ2-7; TRBD2 matches 7 bases. The V gene end was trimmed by 0 bases and the J gene end by 4 bases; junction bases not matched to a gene: 9. In germline, CDR1 is SGHAT, CDR2 FQDESV (reference sequence). The CDR3 covers 16 residues. The CDR3 DNA is TGTGCCAGCAGCTTAGCCCCTAGCGGCACTGGTTACGAGCAGTACTTC. It translates to CASSLAPSGTGYEQYF.

This sequence joins TRBV6-5 and TRBJ1-2, with TRBD1 matching over 8 bases. The CDR3 is 13 residues long. The germline CDR1 and CDR2 sequences are MNHEY and SVGAGI. V shed 5 bases, J shed 7 bases, and the junction held 6 bases outside the gene matches. The CDR3 spells CASSKDRAGGYTF. CDR3 DNA sequence: TGTGCCAGCAGTAAGGACAGGGCAGGTGGCTACACCTTC.

The chain uses TRBV28 and TRBJ2-1; D is undetermined. Trimming pared 4 bases from V and 6 bases from J, leaving 13 bases between. Germline values: CDR1 MDHEN, CDR2 SYDVKM. The CDR3 runs to 14 residues. Here the CDR3 reads CASSSFYLSNEQFF. The CDR3 DNA sequence: TGTGCCAGCAGTTCTTTTTACTTGAGCAATGAGCAGTTCTTC.

This rearrangement joins TRBV13 to TRBJ2-1, with 8 bases aligning to TRBD2. The CDR3 runs to 15 residues. CDR1 and CDR2 from the germline V gene are PRHDT and FYEKMQ (reference sequence). J lost 5 bases, V lost 4 bases, and 7 bases had no gene match. CDR3 DNA sequence: TGTGCCAGCAGCTCCGAAGCGGGAGCTGACAATGAGCAGTTCTTC. Protein sequence: CASSSEAGADNEQFF.

This sequence joins TRBV4-2 and TRBJ2-1, with unresolved D. This CDR3 has 13 amino acids. Trimming cost V 0 bases and J 8 bases, with 8 bases left between them. Germline CDR1 reads LGHNA; CDR2 reads YNFKEQ. CDR3 loop: CASSQELLHEQFF. CDR3 in DNA: TGTGCCAGCAGCCAAGAACTGCTCCATGAGCAGTTCTTC.

Only a few counts were recorded for this clonotype. This sequence joins TRBV11-2 and TRBJ2-7; D call uncertain. From germline, CDR1 is SGHAT and CDR2 FQNNGV. V lost 0 bases and J 1 base, leaving 7 bases between the germline ends. This CDR3 is 14 amino acids long. The CDR3 nucleotides are TGTGCCAGCAGCTTAGAGTTGCCTTCCTACGAGCAGTACTTC. It translates to CASSLELPSYEQYF.

A few counts support this clonotype. The chain combines TRBV27 with TRBJ2-1; D tentatively fits TRBD1 or TRBD2 (5 bases each). CDR1 is MNHEY, CDR2 SMNVEV, per germline (reference sequence). The V end was cut by 2 bases, the J end by 11 bases, with 13 bases between. The CDR3 covers 13 residues. In nucleotides, the CDR3 is TGTGCCAGCAGTTTAGAATGGGGGAAGAAGCAGTTCTTC. Its translation is CASSLEWGKKQFF.

This clonotype was observed at least ten times. This chain links TRBV7-6 with TRBJ2-3, with TRBD2 matching over 8 bases. This CDR3 has 17 amino acids. From germline, CDR1 is SGHVS and CDR2 FNYEAQ. The junction had 13 bases not matched to a gene; V was cut back by 5 bases and J by 3 bases. For the CDR3, the DNA is TGTGCCAGCAGCCCACAGCTCGGCGGGAGGTTGACAGATACGCAGTATTTT. Protein product: CASSPQLGGRLTDTQYF.

The chain joins TRBV28 to TRBJ2-3; 16 bases map to TRBD2. V lost 1 base to trimming and J lost 2 bases; unmatched junction nucleotides: 9. CDR3 length: 20 amino acids. Per germline, CDR1 MDHEN and CDR2 SYDVKM. CDR3 nucleotide sequence: TGTGCCAGCAGTTTATTGGTGGGACTAGCGGGAGGGTGGGCCACAGATACGCAGTATTTT. Protein: CASSLLVGLAGGWATDTQYF.

This chain uses TRBV12-3 or TRBV12-4 with TRBJ2-6; no clear D. The CDR3 spans 16 residues. Trimming cost V 7 bases and J 0 bases, with 13 bases left between them. This CDR3 is CASITEPTSGANVLTF. CDR3 DNA sequence: TGTGCCAGCATCACAGAGCCTACCTCTGGGGCCAACGTCCTGACTTTC.

J is TRBJ2-2 and V is TRBV7-2; D is tentatively TRBD1 or TRBD2 (5 bases each). From germline, CDR1 is SGHTA and CDR2 FQGNSA. V gave up 1 base and J gave up 3 bases, with 9 bases separating them. The CDR3 spans 15 residues. Here the CDR3 reads CASSLDGTDTGELFF. Written as DNA, the CDR3 is TGTGCCAGCAGCTTAGACGGGACGGACACCGGGGAGCTGTTTTTT.

The rearrangement links TRBV5-1 to TRBJ1-1; tentatively, D is TRBD1 (5 bases). The CDR3 consists of 13 residues. V gave up 0 bases and J gave up 9 bases, with 12 bases separating them. CDR1 is SGHRS, CDR2 YFSETQ, per germline. DNA for the CDR3: TGCGCCAGCAGCTTGGCCGTGGAGGGACAAGCTTTCTTT. As protein: CASSLAVEGQAFF.

This clonotype has only one observation. The chain combines TRBV4-3 with TRBJ2-1; weak D call: TRBD2 (6 bases). The J call could be wrong; TRBJ2-7 is a better fit for the DNA end. Per germline, CDR1 LGHNA and CDR2 YSLEER. This CDR3 contains 14 residues. CDR3 sequence reads: CASSEGADYNEQYF. CDR3 in DNA: TGCGCCAGCAGCGAAGGGGCGGACTACAATGAGCAGTACTTC.

The CDR3 protein is CSVEAGTGWSDTQYF. The CDR3 DNA is TGCAGCGTTGAAGCCGGGACAGGGTGGTCAGATACGCAGTATTTT. The chain couples TRBV29-1 to TRBJ2-3; 9 nucleotides line up with TRBD1. The germline gives CDR1 SQVTM, CDR2 ANQGSEA. J was trimmed by 4 bases and V by 1 base; bases with no gene match: 6. CDR3 length: 15 residues.

This chain links TRBV2 with TRBJ1-2; D remains unclear. The length of the CDR3 is 12 residues. CDR1 and CDR2 from the germline V gene are SNHLY and FYNNEI. Deletions cut 7 bases from V and 4 bases from J, with 10 bases between. The CDR3 reads CASTFTGYGYTF. The CDR3 nucleotides are TGTGCCAGCACTTTTACGGGCTATGGCTACACCTTC.

This clonotype was seen at least ten times. The chain is built from TRBV30 and TRBJ2-1, with TRBD2 matching 7 bases. The germline V gene encodes CDR1 GTSNPN and CDR2 SVGIG (reference sequence). Germline trimming cut 2 bases from V and 4 bases from J; bases unmatched to any gene: 8. This CDR3 is built from 15 residues. This CDR3 reads CAWSPSGFVYNEQFF. Here the CDR3 DNA reads TGTGCCTGGAGTCCTAGCGGATTCGTTTACAATGAGCAGTTCTTC.